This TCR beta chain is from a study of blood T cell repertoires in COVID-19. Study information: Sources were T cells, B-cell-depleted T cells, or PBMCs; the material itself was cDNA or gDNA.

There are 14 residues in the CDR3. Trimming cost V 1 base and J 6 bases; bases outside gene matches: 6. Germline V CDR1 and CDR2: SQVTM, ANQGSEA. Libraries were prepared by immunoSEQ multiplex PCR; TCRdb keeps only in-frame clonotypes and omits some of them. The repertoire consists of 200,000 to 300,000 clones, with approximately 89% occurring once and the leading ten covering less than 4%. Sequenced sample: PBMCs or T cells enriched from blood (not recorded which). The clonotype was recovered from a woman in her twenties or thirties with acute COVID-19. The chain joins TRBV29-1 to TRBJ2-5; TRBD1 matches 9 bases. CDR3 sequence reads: CSVEGLGTGQTQYF. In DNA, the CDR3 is TGCAGCGTTGAAGGCCTTGGGACAGGGCAGACCCAGTACTTC.